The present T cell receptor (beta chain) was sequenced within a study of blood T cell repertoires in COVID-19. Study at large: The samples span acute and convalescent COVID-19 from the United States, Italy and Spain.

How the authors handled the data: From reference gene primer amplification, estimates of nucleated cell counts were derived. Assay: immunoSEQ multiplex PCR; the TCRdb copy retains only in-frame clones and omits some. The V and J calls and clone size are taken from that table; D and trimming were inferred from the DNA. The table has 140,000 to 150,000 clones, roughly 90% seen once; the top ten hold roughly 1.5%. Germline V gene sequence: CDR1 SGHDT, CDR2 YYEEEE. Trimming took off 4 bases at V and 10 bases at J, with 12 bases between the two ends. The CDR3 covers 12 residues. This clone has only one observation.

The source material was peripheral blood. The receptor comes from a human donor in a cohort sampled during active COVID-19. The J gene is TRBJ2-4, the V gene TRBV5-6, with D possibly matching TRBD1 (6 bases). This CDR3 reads CASSQGTGIQYF. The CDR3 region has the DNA TGTGCCAGCAGCCAGGGGACGGGGATTCAGTACTTC.